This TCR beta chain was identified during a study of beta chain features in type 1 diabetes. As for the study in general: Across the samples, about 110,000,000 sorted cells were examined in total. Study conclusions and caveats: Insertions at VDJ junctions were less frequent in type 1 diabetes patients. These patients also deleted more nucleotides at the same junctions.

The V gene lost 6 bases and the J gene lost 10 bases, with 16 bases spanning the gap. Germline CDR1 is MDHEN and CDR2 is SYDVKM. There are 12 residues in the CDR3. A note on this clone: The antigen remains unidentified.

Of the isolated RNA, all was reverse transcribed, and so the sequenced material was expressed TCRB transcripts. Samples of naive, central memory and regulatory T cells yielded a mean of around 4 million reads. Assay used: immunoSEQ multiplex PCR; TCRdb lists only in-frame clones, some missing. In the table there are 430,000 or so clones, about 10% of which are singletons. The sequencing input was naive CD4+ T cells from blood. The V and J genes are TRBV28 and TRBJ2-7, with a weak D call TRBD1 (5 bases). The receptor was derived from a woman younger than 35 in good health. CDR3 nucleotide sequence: TGTGCCAGCAGCCCCCAAGGGGCGATCCAGTACTTC. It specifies CASSPQGAIQYF. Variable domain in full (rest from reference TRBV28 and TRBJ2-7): DVKVTQSSRYLVKRTGEKVFLECVQDMDHENMFWYRQDPGLGLRLIYFSYDVKMKEKGDIPEGYSVSREKKERFSLILESASTNQTSMYLCASSPQGAIQYFGPGTRLTVT.